This is a list of T cell receptor beta chains from one sample in a study of shared clonotypes between healthy human individuals. Sequencing was performed with immunoSEQ multiplex PCR; in TCRdb, only in-frame clones are kept and a portion is missing. The sample has about 2.1 million clones; about 93% are singletons. What was sequenced was naive CD8+ T cells from PBMCs. These receptor sequences come from a man younger than 30 in good health. Some clones in this sample may be carry-over from other donors' samples. Each CDR3 is given with its conserved first and last residue. The D gene is left open where the match is weak. The listing skips clone size in some rows; elsewhere it reads once, few, many or a size class.

j_gene: TRBJ2-1; abundance: NA; v_gene: TRBV11-2; d_gene: NA; CDR3nt: TGTGCCAGCCGTACAAGGGGTAACCTTGGGCAGTTCTTC; CDR3aa: CASRTRGNLGQFF
j_gene: TRBJ2-7; abundance: NA; v_gene: TRBV7-8; d_gene: NA; CDR3nt: TGTGCCAGCAGCCCAACGGGACATCCTACCTACGAGCAGTACTTC; CDR3aa: CASSPTGHPTYEQYF
j_gene: TRBJ1-2; abundance: once; v_gene: TRBV30; d_gene: NA; CDR3nt: TGTGCCTGGAGTGCGGATAACTATGGCTACACCTTC; CDR3aa: CAWSADNYGYTF
j_gene: TRBJ1-1; abundance: NA; v_gene: TRBV19; d_gene: TRBD1; CDR3nt: TGTGCCAGTAGTTTGACAGGGGCGAACACTGAAGCTTTCTTT; CDR3aa: CASSLTGANTEAFF
j_gene: TRBJ2-7; abundance: NA; v_gene: TRBV7-3; d_gene: TRBD2; CDR3nt: TGTGCCAGCAGCCCTAGCGGGAGTCCCTACGAGCAGTACTTC; CDR3aa: CASSPSGSPYEQYF
j_gene: TRBJ1-3; abundance: NA; v_gene: TRBV7-2; d_gene: NA; CDR3nt: TGTGCCAGCAGCCCGAGGGACGGAGGCTCTGGAAACACCATATATTTT; CDR3aa: CASSPRDGGSGNTIYF
j_gene: TRBJ2-1; abundance: NA; v_gene: TRBV4-3; d_gene: TRBD2; CDR3nt: TGCGCCAGCAGCCAAGATTTGGCTAGCGGTCGGAATGAGCAGTTCTTC; CDR3aa: CASSQDLASGRNEQFF
j_gene: TRBJ1-5; abundance: NA; v_gene: TRBV28; d_gene: NA; CDR3nt: TGTGCCAGCTTACGGGGATGGTTTGGCAATCAGCCCCAGCATTTT; CDR3aa: CASLRGWFGNQPQHF
j_gene: TRBJ2-2; abundance: NA; v_gene: TRBV19; d_gene: NA; CDR3nt: TGTGCCAGTAGTATAACCTCGAACGGGGAGCTGTTTTTT; CDR3aa: CASSITSNGELFF
j_gene: TRBJ2-5; abundance: NA; v_gene: TRBV6-5; d_gene: NA; CDR3nt: TGTGCCAGCAGTTACTCGGGACTGCGGGGAGAGACCCAGTACTTC; CDR3aa: CASSYSGLRGETQYF
j_gene: TRBJ2-1; abundance: once; v_gene: TRBV27; d_gene: NA; CDR3nt: TGTGCCAGCAGCCCCGGGTGGGGGTATGAGCAGTTCTTC; CDR3aa: CASSPGWGYEQFF
j_gene: TRBJ2-1; abundance: NA; v_gene: TRBV11-2; d_gene: TRBD2; CDR3nt: TGTGCCAGCAGCCCGAGCGGGAGGGCCAGGCATGAGCAGTTCTTC; CDR3aa: CASSPSGRARHEQFF
j_gene: TRBJ2-1; abundance: NA; v_gene: TRBV11-2; d_gene: TRBD2; CDR3nt: TGTGCCAGCCTCGAGGGGCGGGAGGGCTCCAATGAGCAGTTCTTC; CDR3aa: CASLEGREGSNEQFF
j_gene: TRBJ2-1; abundance: once; v_gene: TRBV21-1; d_gene: NA; CDR3nt: TGTGCCAGCAGCAACTCTGGACTAGCGCATACCTACAATGAGCAGTTCTTC; CDR3aa: CASSNSGLAHTYNEQFF
j_gene: TRBJ2-5; abundance: NA; v_gene: TRBV4-1; d_gene: NA; CDR3nt: TGCGCCAGCAGCCAAGACGGAAGACCTAGGGAGACCCAGTACTTC; CDR3aa: CASSQDGRPRETQYF
j_gene: TRBJ2-1; abundance: NA; v_gene: TRBV9; d_gene: TRBD2; CDR3nt: TGTGCCAGCAGCTCCCCTAATAGCGGGAGGGAGGATGAGCAGTTCTTC; CDR3aa: CASSSPNSGREDEQFF
j_gene: TRBJ2-1; abundance: NA; v_gene: TRBV27; d_gene: NA; CDR3nt: TGTGCCAGCAGGGACCTACTTTACAATGAGCAGTTCTTC; CDR3aa: CASRDLLYNEQFF
j_gene: TRBJ2-2; abundance: NA; v_gene: TRBV5-6; d_gene: TRBD2; CDR3nt: TGTGCCAGCAGCTTGGCCACGGGAGGGTACACCGGGGAGCTGTTTTTT; CDR3aa: CASSLATGGYTGELFF
j_gene: TRBJ1-4; abundance: NA; v_gene: TRBV9; d_gene: TRBD1; CDR3nt: TGTGCCAGCAGCGAGGGGGCAGGGGATGAAAAACTGTTTTTT; CDR3aa: CASSEGAGDEKLFF
j_gene: TRBJ1-5; abundance: NA; v_gene: TRBV2; d_gene: NA; CDR3nt: TGTGCCAGCAGTGAGGGAGGCTTAACCATCCAGCCCCAGCATTTT; CDR3aa: CASSEGGLTIQPQHF
j_gene: TRBJ2-1; abundance: NA; v_gene: TRBV2; d_gene: NA; CDR3nt: TGTGCCAGCAGTGACCGCGAGAACTTACCCAATATACATGAGCAGTTCTTC; CDR3aa: CASSDRENLPNIHEQFF
j_gene: TRBJ2-5; abundance: once; v_gene: TRBV27; d_gene: NA; CDR3nt: TGTGCCAGCAGTCCCCGCCGAGGGGAAGAGACCCAGTACTTC; CDR3aa: CASSPRRGEETQYF
j_gene: TRBJ1-1; abundance: NA; v_gene: TRBV7-2; d_gene: TRBD1; CDR3nt: TGTGCCAGCAGCTTGGACAGGGGAAGAAACACTGAAGCTTTCTTT; CDR3aa: CASSLDRGRNTEAFF
j_gene: TRBJ2-3; abundance: NA; v_gene: TRBV5-6; d_gene: NA; CDR3nt: TGTGCCAGCAGCTTGGTGGGCACCACAGATACGCAGTATTTT; CDR3aa: CASSLVGTTDTQYF
j_gene: TRBJ2-7; abundance: NA; v_gene: TRBV7-9; d_gene: NA; CDR3nt: TGTGCCAGCAGCTTAGGTGGTTACGTGGGGCAGTACTTC; CDR3aa: CASSLGGYVGQYF